This TCR beta chain comes out of a study of PD-1 blockade in classical Hodgkin lymphoma. Broader study findings: CD4+ TCR diversity climbed significantly by C4D1, unlike CD8+ TCR diversity. Patients who initiated nivolumab within 1 year of ASCT were excluded. Causes of the repertoire differences remain undefined, possibly disease activity or prior therapy. Partial responders and progressors had significantly lower baseline TCR diversity.

Produced via immunoSEQ multiplex PCR; TCRdb's table is partial and in-frame only. Counted here are 4,000 to 4,500 clones, roughly 75% occurring once; the ten biggest clones make up under 40%. Germline loops: CDR1 SGHNT, CDR2 YYREEE (reference sequence). The CDR3 extends over 15 amino acids. J lost 4 bases, V lost 0 bases, and 2 bases had no gene match. All the patients suffered relapse after autologous stem cell transplantation, and brentuximab vedotin exposure differed. Note on this clone: Antigen specificity is unknown.

This rearrangement joins TRBV5-4 to TRBJ1-1, with 11 bases matching TRBD1. The receptor comes from a human donor with classical Hodgkin lymphoma. The sequenced sample was peripheral blood mononuclear cells (PBMCs), obtained at baseline. CDR3 in amino acids: CASSLGGTGGTEAFF. CDR3 sequence (DNA): TGTGCCAGCAGCTTGGGAGGGACAGGGGGCACTGAAGCTTTCTTT.